This T cell receptor beta chain stems from a study of T cells in Graves' hyperthyroidism and ophthalmopathy. Notes on the study in general: The model forecast ophthalmopathy, anticipating it by a median 6.5 months before onset. Most clonotypes that expanded in the thyroid above 0.001 also showed up in blood.

V lost 0 bases to trimming and J lost 2 bases, with 9 bases between them. This CDR3 spans 15 amino acids. Germline loops: CDR1 SGHRS, CDR2 YFSETQ. Across 18 months, stable Graves' hyperthyroidism was marked by no progression to ophthalmopathy. Each diagnosis was grounded in clinical symptoms, serum thyroxine and TRAb, thyroid ultrasound, and orbital computed tomography. Turning to this clonotype: Its antigen is currently unknown.

It was RNA transcripts that yielded the amplified TCR beta CDR3 regions. The HTBI set primed first-round TCR CDR3 RT-PCR. MiXCR, applied by TCRdb to the multiplex PCR reads, yields one record per CDR3 protein. The repertoire holds about 110,000 distinct CDR3 sequences, with approximately 16% as singletons. The V and J genes are TRBV5-1 and TRBJ2-1, with D unresolved. This TCR was recovered from a woman aged 50 to 65 with Graves' hyperthyroidism. The sequenced sample consisted of blood. The chain's CDR3 is CASSLDLATYNEQFF. CDR3 DNA sequence: TGCGCCAGCAGCTTGGATTTAGCCACCTACAATGAGCAGTTCTTC.